One and the same sample provided the 8 T cell receptor beta chains below, sequenced in a study of blood T cell repertoires in COVID-19. Libraries were prepared by immunoSEQ multiplex PCR; TCRdb keeps only in-frame clonotypes and omits some of them. The sample shows about 120,000 clones, 60% to 85% of them seen only once. Material: peripheral blood. All receptors derive from a human donor with acute or convalescent COVID-19. The donor label of this sample is uncertain.

There are many counts of this clone. V is TRBV6-1 and J is TRBJ2-3; TRBD2 is a possible D gene (5 bases). The germline CDR1 and CDR2 sequences are MNHNS and SASEGT. The CDR3 sequence is 15 residues long. The ends were cut back, 3 bases at V and 1 base at J, with 11 bases in the middle. CDR3 sequence: CASSDVGVGTDTQYF. CDR3 in DNA: TGTGCCAGCAGTGACGTCGGGGTTGGCACAGATACGCAGTATTTT.

V and J are TRBV5-1 and TRBJ1-1; a weak D match, TRBD1 (5 bases). Germline V CDR1 and CDR2: SGHRS, YFSETQ. This CDR3 contains 14 residues. V dropped 0 bases and J dropped 3 bases, with 9 bases sitting between them. As DNA, the CDR3 is TGCGCCAGCAGCTTGGCCAGGGACTACACTGAAGCTTTCTTT. This gives the protein CASSLARDYTEAFF.

This clone was recorded a few times. The chain links TRBV19 to TRBJ1-1; TRBD1 agrees at 7 bases. The CDR3 is made up of 14 amino acids. Germline V gene data show CDR1 as LNHDA and CDR2 as SQIVND (reference sequence). J was trimmed by 4 bases and V by 4 bases; bases with no gene match: 6. This CDR3 reads CASSKQGRTTEAFF. CDR3 sequence (DNA): TGTGCCAGTAGTAAACAGGGGAGGACCACTGAAGCTTTCTTT.

The rearrangement links TRBV5-6 to TRBJ1-3, with 8 bases lining up with TRBD1. The J segment lost 3 bases and the V segment lost 1 base, leaving 6 bases of the junction unmatched. The CDR3 covers 16 residues. Germline CDR1 reads SGHDT; CDR2 reads YYEEEE. In DNA, the CDR3 is TGTGCCAGCAGCTTGCCCCCCACAGGGGGTGGAAACACCATATATTTT. It translates to CASSLPPTGGGNTIYF.

This clone appeared a few times. This chain links TRBV6-5 with TRBJ1-5; 7 nucleotides match TRBD1. The length of the CDR3 is 14 residues. Germline V gene sequence: CDR1 MNHEY, CDR2 SVGAGI. V trimming: 5 bases; J trimming: 5 bases; junction bases outside the gene matches: 6. The CDR3 loop is CASSRQGKDQPQHF. The CDR3 DNA follows: TGTGCCAGCAGTCGACAGGGTAAGGATCAGCCCCAGCATTTT.

The chain employs TRBV4-1 and TRBJ1-4, with D maybe TRBD1 (6 bases). The CDR3 has 17 amino acids. V dropped 4 bases and J dropped 4 bases, with 19 bases sitting between them. In germline, CDR1 is MGHRA, CDR2 YSYEKL. The CDR3 DNA sequence: TGCGCCAGCAGCCGCGCCCCGGGGGGGCGCTATAATGAAAAACTGTTTTTT. Protein product: CASSRAPGGRYNEKLFF.

Here the CDR3 DNA reads TGCAGCGTTGAAGGGACAGGGGCAGATACGCAGTATTTT. Translation gives CSVEGTGADTQYF. V usage is TRBV29-1 and J usage is TRBJ2-3, with 9 bases matching TRBD1. This CDR3 region has 13 residues. The V gene end was trimmed by 1 base and the J gene end by 4 bases; junction bases not matched to a gene: 0. Germline V gene lookup returns CDR1 SQVTM and CDR2 ANQGSEA.

This clone occurred a few times. V usage is TRBV4-2 and J usage is TRBJ2-1; 8 nucleotides line up with TRBD2. CDR1 is LGHNA, CDR2 YNFKEQ, per germline. The CDR3 has 19 amino acids. Germline trimming cut 1 base from V and 4 bases from J; bases unmatched to any gene: 15. This chain's CDR3 is CASSQVGRAGARPYNEQFF. The DNA for the CDR3 is TGTGCCAGCAGCCAAGTAGGAAGAGCGGGGGCGCGCCCATACAATGAGCAGTTCTTC.